The sample holds one count of the clone carrying this T cell receptor (beta chain). The time point was: after trial treatment. Documented treatment: LDRT plus nivolumab, ipilimumab, low-dose cyclophosphamide and aspirin (RACIN trial). TCR amplification used 15 to 20 PCR cycles, a constant-region primer and a V-primer adapter. TCRdb itself ran the reads through MiXCR, one entry per CDR3 protein. There are approximately 52,000 distinct CDR3 sequences in the sample; roughly 31% occur only once, and 8% to 9% lies in the top ten. Germline V lookup: CDR1 SGHRS, CDR2 YFSETQ. This CDR3 has 13 residues. V lost 3 bases to trimming and J lost 14 bases; unmatched junction nucleotides: 10. The sample is drawn from a study of low-dose radiotherapy and immunotherapy resistance in tumors.

The chain recombines TRBV5-1 with TRBJ1-2, with 10 bases lining up with TRBD1. The receptor was isolated from a male donor with rectosigmoid adenocarcinoma. Specimen: PBMCs, collected after low-dose radiotherapy plus immunotherapy. In DNA form, the CDR3 reads TGCGCCAGCAGCTGGACAGGGGGGTTCGAGTTGACCTTC. It yields the protein CASSWTGGFELTF.